One T cell receptor beta chain is described in this entry. How the authors handled the data: Reference gene primer amplification gave estimated nucleated cell counts. Here immunoSEQ multiplex PCR was the method, and the copy in TCRdb shows in-frame clones only, minus some. Clone size and V and J calls were adopted from that table, with D and trimming inferred from the DNA. The sample consists of under 110,000 clones, roughly nine tenths of them appearing once. This sample was included in a study of blood T cell repertoires in COVID-19. On the study more broadly: Material from acute and convalescent COVID-19 was sourced from the United States, Italy and Spain. In each case, the material was cDNA or gDNA derived from T cells, B-cell-depleted T cells, or PBMCs.

Germline V gene sequence: CDR1 SGHRS, CDR2 YFSETQ. CDR3 length: 14 residues. V was shortened by 2 bases and J by 5 bases, with 13 bases between the two germline ends. This chain uses TRBV5-1 with TRBJ2-5; D perhaps matches TRBD1 (6 bases). Material: peripheral blood. This receptor was obtained from a man aged 50-59 years with acute or convalescent COVID-19. The CDR3, as DNA: TGCGCCAGCAGCTTCTCAGGGGCAGTGGAGACCCAGTACTTC. Protein: CASSFSGAVETQYF.